The 20 T cell receptor beta chains given below trace back to one sample, sequenced in a study of post-analysis software for immune sequencing data (dated by TCRdb to between 2014 and 2017). On the study overall, not on this receptor specifically: Patients showed significantly higher frequencies than controls for about 5 TRBV segments, among them TRBV5-6, TRBV5-1 and TRBV20-1.

The library was built by means of PCR. Sequencing used an Illumina HiSeq 2500. To reduce PCR and sequencing biases, unique molecular identifiers were built into the TCR beta cDNA libraries. In TCRdb, the public reads were trimmed at Q25 with fastp and aligned with MiXCR, with productive beta chains retained. Rows with a matching CDR3 protein are joined into one entry that keeps the most common DNA and genes. This sample lists roughly 410,000 distinct CDR3 sequences; about a third were detected once. Clones ranked in the top ten supply roughly 13% of the sample. For these TCRs, the target antigens are not known. Source material: blood. The receptors stem from a girl under 18 with multiple sclerosis.

The CDR3 nucleotides read TGTGCCAGCAGCCCGGCGCAAGGACAGGGTAAACATTATGGCGGCTACACCTTC. Translated: CASSPAQGQGKHYGGYTF. The chain employs TRBV3-1 and TRBJ1-2, with 8 bases that match TRBD1. CDR1 is LGHDT and CDR2 is YNNKEL in the germline V gene (reference sequence). The trim removed 4 bases at V and 8 bases at J, leaving 21 bases unmatched. The CDR3 runs 18 residues.

CDR3 DNA: TGCGCCAGCAGCTTGGAAAGTCTCTCTAACTATGGCTACACCTTC. This translates into CASSLESLSNYGYTF. This chain joins TRBV5-1 and TRBJ1-2; D not resolved. Germline CDR1 and CDR2: SGHRS and YFSETQ. There are 15 residues in the CDR3. V shed 0 bases and J shed 0 bases, with 9 bases lying between them. The full variable domain, its missing parts supplied by reference TRBV5-1 and TRBJ1-2, is KAGVTQTPRYLIKTRGQQVTLSCSPISGHRSVSWYQQTPGQGLQFLFEYFSETQRNKGNFPGRFSGRQFSNSRSEMNVSTLELGDSALYLCASSLESLSNYGYTFGSGTRLTVV.

This sequence joins TRBV6-2 or TRBV6-3 and TRBJ2-7; TRBD1 agrees at 9 bases. Germline V gene data show CDR1 as MNHEY and CDR2 as SVGEGT. J was trimmed by 3 bases and V by 8 bases; bases with no gene match: 5. This CDR3 region has 13 residues. The CDR3 sequence: CASYGTGLYEQYF. The CDR3 DNA reads as TGTGCCAGCTACGGGACAGGGCTCTACGAGCAGTACTTC.

V gene TRBV4-2 combines with J gene TRBJ1-4, with D possibly matching TRBD1 (5 bases). This CDR3 is built from 15 residues. CDR1 and CDR2 from the germline V gene are LGHNA and YNFKEQ. Trimming pared 4 bases from V and 0 bases from J, leaving 9 bases between. CDR3 loop: CASSLQGTTNEKLFF. CDR3 bases: TGTGCCAGCAGCCTGCAGGGAACAACTAATGAAAAACTGTTTTTT.

This clonotype turned up a few times. This chain joins TRBV6-6 and TRBJ2-7; TRBD1 matches 10 bases. The trim removed 6 bases at V and 7 bases at J, leaving 12 bases unmatched. CDR1 MNHNY and CDR2 SVGAGI come from the germline V gene (reference sequence). The length of the CDR3 is 15 residues. DNA for the CDR3: TGTGCCAGCAGACCAAGGCCGGGACAGGGGTCAGAGCAGTACTTC. Amino acid sequence: CASRPRPGQGSEQYF.

Many counts were recorded for this clonotype. The rearrangement joins TRBV12-3 or TRBV12-4 to TRBJ1-5; TRBD1 matches 9 bases. With 5 bases clipped from V and 2 bases from J, the junction kept 4 bases outside the gene matches. CDR3 size: 15 residues. Here the CDR3 reads CASSAQGAGNQPQHF. The CDR3 DNA follows: TGTGCCAGCAGTGCACAGGGGGCGGGCAATCAGCCCCAGCATTTT.

For the CDR3, the DNA is TGTGCCAGCAGCTTGGGAACAGGGGGCGTCTACGAGCAGTACTTC. This sequence encodes CASSLGTGGVYEQYF. This sequence joins TRBV5-6 and TRBJ2-7; 9 bases map to TRBD1. The germline V gene encodes CDR1 SGHDT and CDR2 YYEEEE. The CDR3 contains 15 residues. J was trimmed by 3 bases and V by 0 bases; bases with no gene match: 4.

The chain is built from TRBV7-2 and TRBJ1-4; D might be TRBD1 (6 bases). The germline V and J ends were trimmed by 5 bases and 3 bases, with 16 bases remaining between them. CDR1 and CDR2 from the germline V gene are SGHTA and FQGNSA. The CDR3 is 16 amino acids. CDR3 protein: CASSVSGGAANEKLFF. DNA of the CDR3: TGTGCCAGCAGCGTCTCGGGGGGCGCTGCTAATGAAAAACTGTTTTTT.

The J gene is TRBJ2-5, the V gene TRBV18; 12 bases fit TRBD1. Per the germline V gene, CDR1 is KGHSH and CDR2 is LQKENI. Trimming removed 4 bases from V and 3 bases from J; junction bases left unmatched: 6. CDR3 size: 16 residues. The CDR3, as DNA: TGTGCCAGCTCACACCGGGACAGGGGGCGCAAAGAGACCCAGTACTTC. It codes for CASSHRDRGRKETQYF.

This clonotype was detected ten times or more. The gene calls are TRBV12-3 or TRBV12-4 and TRBJ2-3; D unresolved. This CDR3 is built from 11 residues. V was cut by 7 bases and J by 6 bases, with 8 bases left in between. CDR3 DNA: TGTGCCAGCACCGCGTCGGATACGCAGTATTTT. Translated, it gives CASTASDTQYF.

The chain links TRBV20-1 to TRBJ2-5; D call uncertain. CDR3 length equals 14 residues. Germline V gene sequence: CDR1 DFQATT, CDR2 SNEGSKA (reference sequence). The V end was cut by 5 bases, the J end by 11 bases, with 24 bases between. The CDR3 is CSASRVDVLGEQYF. In DNA form, the CDR3 reads TGCAGTGCTTCCCGCGTGGACGTTCTTGGAGAGCAGTACTTC.

The V gene is TRBV20-1, the J gene TRBJ2-6, with a weak D call TRBD2 (6 bases). The length of the CDR3 is 16 residues. Deletions cut 2 bases from V and 0 bases from J, with 11 bases between. From germline, CDR1 is DFQATT and CDR2 SNEGSKA (reference sequence). The CDR3 reads CSARKPGVSGANVLTF. CDR3 DNA sequence: TGCAGTGCTAGAAAACCGGGGGTCTCTGGGGCCAACGTCCTGACTTTC.

This clonotype was seen more than once but under ten times. The chain has TRBV4-1 and TRBJ2-3; the D is unclear. This CDR3 contains 14 residues. V lost 3 bases to trimming and J lost 2 bases, with 9 bases between them. Looked up from germline, CDR1 is MGHRA and CDR2 is YSYEKL. In DNA, the CDR3 is TGCGCCAGCAGCCAGGCAGGTTCCACAGATACGCAGTATTTT. Amino acids: CASSQAGSTDTQYF.

The chain is built from TRBV6-4 and TRBJ1-2; TRBD1 might be the D (6 bases). There are 19 residues in the CDR3. Looked up from germline, CDR1 is MRHNA and CDR2 is SNTAGT. The V end lost 8 bases, the J end lost 5 bases, and 33 bases lay between the germline ends. For the CDR3, the DNA is TGTGCCAGCGAACTTACAGCATTTGACGTACTTTTAGGGGGGTATGGCTACACCTTC. This gives the protein CASELTAFDVLLGGYGYTF.

This clonotype was seen more than once but under ten times. V usage is TRBV11-2 and J usage is TRBJ1-4, with unresolved D. The length of the CDR3 is 13 residues. Trimming shortened V by 4 bases and J by 7 bases, and 10 bases separated the two germline ends. The germline CDR1 and CDR2 sequences are SGHAT and FQNNGV. CDR3 coding DNA: TGTGCCAGCAGCTCCGGACTGGCTGAAAAACTGTTTTTT. Residues: CASSSGLAEKLFF.

This clonotype came up a few times. The chain links TRBV20-1 to TRBJ1-6; D gene ambiguous. Looked up from germline, CDR1 is DFQATT and CDR2 is SNEGSKA (reference sequence). The V end was cut by 2 bases, the J end by 6 bases, with 8 bases between. CDR3 size: 13 residues. CDR3 sequence reads: CSARRVSNSPLHF. CDR3 coding DNA: TGCAGTGCTAGAAGGGTTAGTAATTCACCCCTCCACTTT.

The chain has TRBV5-1 and TRBJ1-6; no definite D call. There are 12 residues in the CDR3. V lost 0 bases to trimming and J lost 9 bases, with 4 bases between them. Per the germline V gene, CDR1 is SGHRS and CDR2 is YFSETQ. The CDR3 spells CASSLGTSPLHF. The CDR3 DNA sequence: TGCGCCAGCAGCTTGGGTACTTCACCCCTCCACTTT.

Only a few counts were recorded for this clonotype. The CDR3 nucleotides read TGTGCCAGCTGTCCGGAGGACTATGGCTACACCTTC. Translating gives CASCPEDYGYTF. This sequence joins TRBV6-6 and TRBJ1-2, with D hard to call. The V end lost 8 bases, the J end lost 3 bases, and 10 bases lay between the germline ends. Germline values: CDR1 MNHNY, CDR2 SVGAGI (reference sequence). CDR3 length equals 12 residues.

This chain links TRBV20-1 with TRBJ2-1, with 8 bases that match TRBD2. J lost 6 bases, V lost 0 bases, and 13 bases had no gene match. The germline V gene has CDR1 DFQATT and CDR2 SNEGSKA (reference sequence). The CDR3 consists of 17 residues. This chain's CDR3 is CSARDFRSGGVSNEQFF. The CDR3 DNA reads TGCAGTGCTAGAGATTTCCGGTCGGGAGGGGTTAGCAATGAGCAGTTCTTC.

The V gene is TRBV28, the J gene TRBJ2-3; D is possibly TRBD2 (5 bases). In germline, CDR1 is MDHEN, CDR2 SYDVKM. The CDR3 runs 15 residues. Trimming shortened V by 10 bases and J by 0 bases, and 17 bases separated the two germline ends. CDR3 DNA: TGTGCCACTCTGGACCGGGGTTTTAGCACAGATACGCAGTATTTT. Translation gives CATLDRGFSTDTQYF.